This T cell receptor beta chain was recorded in a study of shared clonotypes between healthy human individuals. For the study at large: Those who served as donors were a couple of women and a few men between the ages of 18 and 49. General observations from the study: Rarefaction showed sorted-subset sequencing was incomplete despite large depth.

The CDR3 has 15 amino acids. Germline V lookup: CDR1 MNHEY, CDR2 SMNVEV (reference sequence). Only CD45RO-negative cells positively selected for CCR7 counted as naive CD8 cells, so terminally differentiated effector memory CD45RA+ cells were excluded. This clone was counted only a few times. Its cognate antigen is unknown. At one end, the junction sequence differs from germline, possibly due to a read error. Profiled with immunoSEQ multiplex PCR; TCRdb holds only in-frame clones, not every one. The sample lists under 850,000 clones, roughly 92% occurring once. The receptor was isolated from a man younger than 40 in good health. Sequenced sample: naive CD8+ T cells sorted from blood. This chain joins TRBV27 and TRBJ2-7, with TRBD1 matching 10 bases. The CDR3 loop is CASRIAGTGVYEQYF. The CDR3 bases are TGCGCCAGCAGGATAGCCGGGACAGGGGTCTACGAGCAGTACTTC.